A single sample gave rise to the 3 T cell receptor beta chains below, sequenced in a study of spatial heterogeneity in lung cancer. Noted time point: sample taken at primary tumor resection. Whole RNA, which was extracted from tumor, nontumor lung tissue or frozen PBMC, was sequenced without any cell sorting. One entry per CDR3 protein, called by TCRdb with MiXCR from the 5' RACE reads. The table has 3,000 to 4,000 distinct CDR3 sequences, 7% to 10% seen once. The sample consisted of PBMCs, taken at surgery. The receptors derive from a female donor with early-stage non-small cell lung cancer.

This clonotype has more than one count but fewer than ten. This chain uses TRBV6-2 or TRBV6-3 with TRBJ2-4; possible D gene TRBD1, 5 bases. Trimming pared 6 bases from V and 6 bases from J, leaving 15 bases between. Germline loops: CDR1 MNHEY, CDR2 SVGEGT. There are 14 residues in the CDR3. The CDR3 loop reads CASSTQQDRNIQYF. The CDR3 DNA is TGTGCCAGCAGCACCCAACAAGACAGAAACATTCAGTACTTC.

In its sample, this clonotype is medium-sized. J is TRBJ2-6 and V is TRBV14; no clear D gene. The length of the CDR3 is 14 residues. Germline loops: CDR1 SGHDN, CDR2 FVKESK. Trimming left V 5 bases short and J 5 bases short, with 10 bases between. The CDR3 DNA follows: TGTGCCAGCAGCGCTACAGCCTGGGCCAACGTCCTGACTTTC. As protein: CASSATAWANVLTF.

The gene calls are TRBV7-9 and TRBJ2-2; 8 bases agree with TRBD1. Germline CDR1 SEHNR, CDR2 FQNEAQ (reference sequence). Trimming at V came to 3 bases and at J to 4 bases, leaving 4 bases not matched to a gene. This CDR3 is 15 amino acids long. The CDR3 reads CASSFRTGTTGELFF. In nucleotides, the CDR3 is TGTGCCAGCAGCTTCCGGACAGGGACCACCGGGGAGCTGTTTTTT.